This T cell receptor beta chain was retrieved from a study of OX40 agonist ivuxolimab in advanced cancers. Study-level information: Intravenous ivuxolimab at 0.01 to 10 mg/kg was given to patients every 2 weeks.

Study results and caveats: Expanded clones tended on average to be more numerous among CD8+ T cells than CD4+. At 0.1 to 3.0 mg/kg and by week 6, CD4+ and CD8+ T cells in the blood had expanded clonally.

Germline lookup yields CDR1 SGHDT and CDR2 YYEEEE. The germline V and J ends were trimmed by 2 bases and 4 bases, with 7 bases remaining between them. This CDR3 is built from 13 residues. Blood was sampled at baseline, cycle 4 day 1, and cycle 7 day 1. As concerns this clone: Its antigen is unknown.

The repertoire was sequenced with immunoSEQ multiplex PCR; TCRdb's copy has only in-frame clones and lacks some. The table has approximately 76,000 clones, roughly 86% seen once. The starting material was CD4+ or CD8+ T cells sorted from blood, obtained in a trial of the OX40 agonist ivuxolimab. The TCR sequence derives from an adult with an advanced solid tumor such as melanoma, head and neck, liver or kidney cancer. The chain uses TRBV5-6 and TRBJ1-3; a possible D gene is TRBD1 (5 bases). The CDR3 region has the DNA TGTGCCAGCAGCTTTAACAGGGGAAACACCATATATTTT. As protein: CASSFNRGNTIYF.